Here is one T cell receptor beta chain with its context. No antigen is known for it. The PCR had 60 Vbeta and 13 Jbeta primers. Libraries were prepared by immunoSEQ multiplex PCR; TCRdb keeps only in-frame clonotypes and omits some of them. The sample contains about 200,000 clones, 82% of which appear only once. These data originate in a study of cytomegalovirus exposure and HLA in healthy donors. Donors sampled were nominally healthy, though unrecorded immune exposures were likely. General study findings and limits: Common viral pathogens seemed, in a later analysis, to connect with several of the most significant clusters. Productive rates of about 87% or about 30% were seen for most TCR beta V segments in an earlier analysis.

The ends were cut back, 1 base at V and 5 bases at J, with 4 bases in the middle. Germline V gives CDR1 LNHNV, CDR2 YYDKDF (reference sequence). The CDR3 consists of 12 residues. The TCR sequence derives from a boy aged 2-9 years in good health and CMV-seronegative. This chain uses TRBV15 with TRBJ2-3; no definite D call. The sample taken for sequencing was PBMCs. In nucleotides, the CDR3 is TGTGCCACCAGCAGAGTAATAGATACGCAGTATTTT. Translating gives CATSRVIDTQYF.